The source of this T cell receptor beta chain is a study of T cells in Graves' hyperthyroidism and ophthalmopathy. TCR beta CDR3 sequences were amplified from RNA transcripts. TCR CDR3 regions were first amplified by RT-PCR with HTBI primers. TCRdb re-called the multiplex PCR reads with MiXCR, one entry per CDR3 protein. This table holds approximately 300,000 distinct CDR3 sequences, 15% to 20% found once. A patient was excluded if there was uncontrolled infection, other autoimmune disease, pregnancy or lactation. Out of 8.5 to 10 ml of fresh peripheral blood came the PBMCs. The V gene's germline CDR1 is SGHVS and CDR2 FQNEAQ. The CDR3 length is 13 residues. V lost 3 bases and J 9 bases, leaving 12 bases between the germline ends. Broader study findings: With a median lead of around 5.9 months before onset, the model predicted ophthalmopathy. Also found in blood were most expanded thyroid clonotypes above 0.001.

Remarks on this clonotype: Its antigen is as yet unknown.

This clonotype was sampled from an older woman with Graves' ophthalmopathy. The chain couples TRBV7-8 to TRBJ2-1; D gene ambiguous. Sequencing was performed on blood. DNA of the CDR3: TGTGCCAGCAGCTTTAATTCTCGGACTGAGCAGTTCTTC. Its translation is CASSFNSRTEQFF.